This T cell receptor beta chain was obtained from a study of shared clonotypes between healthy human individuals. In the naive CD8 group, cells lacked CD45RO and were positively selected for CCR7, so terminally differentiated effector memory CD45RA+ cells were left out. Germline CDR1 MNHEY, CDR2 SMNVEV (reference sequence). This CDR3 comprises 14 residues. Trimming removed 2 bases from V and 1 base from J, with 8 bases in between. As to this clone: Its antigen is undetermined. The sample contains more than one DNA sequence encoding this CDR3.

Sorted-subset replicate PCRs used roughly 210 ng of genomic DNA. This amount corresponded to approximately 30,000 T cell genomes. Clones were sequenced by immunoSEQ multiplex PCR, and TCRdb holds only the in-frame ones, with some missing. The sample contains about 800,000 clones, just over 95% of which appear only once. Study-level findings and limits: Estimated richness values were generally larger in naive subsets than in memory subsets. Deeper or shallower sequencing was expected to change how clonotypes are shared among donors.

Sequenced material: naive CD8+ T cells sorted from blood. This sequence was found in a man aged 25 to 40 in good health. J is TRBJ1-1 and V is TRBV27; possible D gene TRBD1, 5 bases. Here the CDR3 reads CASSLQGGNTEAFF. CDR3 DNA: TGTGCCAGCAGTTTACAGGGTGGGAACACTGAAGCTTTCTTT.